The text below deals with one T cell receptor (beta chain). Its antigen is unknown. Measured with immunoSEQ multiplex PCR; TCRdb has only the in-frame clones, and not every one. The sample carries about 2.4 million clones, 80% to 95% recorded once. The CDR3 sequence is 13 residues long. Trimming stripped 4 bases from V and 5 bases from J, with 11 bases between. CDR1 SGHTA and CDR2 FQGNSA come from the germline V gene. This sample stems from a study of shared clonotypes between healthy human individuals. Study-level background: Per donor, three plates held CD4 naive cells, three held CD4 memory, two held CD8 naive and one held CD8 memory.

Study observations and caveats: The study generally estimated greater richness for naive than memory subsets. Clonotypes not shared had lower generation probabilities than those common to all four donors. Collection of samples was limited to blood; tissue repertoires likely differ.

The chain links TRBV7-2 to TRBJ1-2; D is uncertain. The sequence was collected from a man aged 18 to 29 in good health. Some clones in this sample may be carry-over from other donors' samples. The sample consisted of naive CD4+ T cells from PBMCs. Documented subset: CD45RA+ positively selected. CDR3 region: CASSSESNYGYTF. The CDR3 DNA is TGTGCCAGCAGCTCTGAGAGCAATTATGGCTACACCTTC. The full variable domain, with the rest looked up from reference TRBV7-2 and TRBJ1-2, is GAGVSQSPSNKVTEKGKDVELRCDPISGHTALYWYRQSLGQGLEFLIYFQGNSAPDKSGLPSDRFSAERTGGSVSTLTIQRTQQEDSAVYLCASSSESNYGYTFGSGTRLTVV.